This TCR beta chain was obtained from a study of T cell responses to AZD1222 COVID-19 vaccine. General study points: Dominant at 160-218 and 743-854, vaccine-associated CD4 TCRs also spanned spike. Unmutated regions of variants are reportedly targeted by nearly half of spike-specific TCRs.

Points on this clone: Its antigen is not known.

Sequencing used immunoSEQ multiplex PCR; TCRdb keeps in-frame clones, though not all of them. The sample has 120,000 or so clones; 88% are singletons. Trimming removed 5 bases from V and 2 bases from J, with 9 bases in between. The length of the CDR3 is 13 residues. Germline V CDR1 and CDR2: SEHNR, FQNEAQ (reference sequence). Sequenced material: peripheral blood, taken on day 0 of MenACWY control vaccination. This receptor was identified in an adult in good health. The chain is built from TRBV7-9 and TRBJ1-2, with D possibly matching TRBD1 (5 bases). Here the CDR3 reads CASSTRQNYGYTF. The CDR3 nucleotides are TGTGCCAGCAGCACAAGACAGAACTATGGCTACACCTTC. The full variable domain, completed using reference TRBV7-9 and TRBJ1-2, is DTGVSQNPRHKITKRGQNVTFRCDPISEHNRLYWYRQTLGQGPEFLTYFQNEAQLEKSRLLSDRFSAERPKGSFSTLEIQRTEQGDSAMYLCASSTRQNYGYTFGSGTRLTVV.